A selection of T cell receptor beta chains follows, all from one sample in a study of monozygotic twins with inflammatory bowel disease. Reprocessing the 5' RACE reads, TCRdb reports a single entry for every CDR3 protein and omits DNA. Its clone listing holds 150,000 to 200,000 distinct CDR3 sequences. The sequencing input was blood. All receptors come from a human donor with ulcerative colitis or Crohn's disease, or a healthy co-twin of an affected twin (not recorded which). CDR3s include the opening cysteine and the closing phenylalanine or tryptophan.

TRBV5-1	TRBJ1-2	CASSSGQGTGGYTF
TRBV21-1	TRBJ1-6	CASSPCGGALHF
TRBV7-9	TRBJ1-5	CASSLGDGNQPQHF
TRBV27	TRBJ2-1	CASRRGLADYNEQFF
TRBV29-1	TRBJ2-2	CSVEVGGTGELFF
TRBV6-5	TRBJ2-2	CASSYSWGMGNTGELFF
TRBV27	TRBJ1-4	CASRRGQGNEKLFF
TRBV27	TRBJ2-1	CASSFRRRYNEQFF
TRBV28	TRBJ2-5	CACSFLAGGETQYF
TRBV5-6	TRBJ2-1	CASSLFRRGLNEQFF
TRBV6-2/TRBV6-3	TRBJ2-5	CASKGPGVETQYF
TRBV24-1	TRBJ2-7	CATSDHYSYEQYF
TRBV3-1	TRBJ1-2	CASSPGQVLYGYTF
TRBV25-1	TRBJ2-2	CASSDRDSLTNTGELFF
TRBV7-2	TRBJ1-3	CASSLSGAQGNTIYF
TRBV11-2	TRBJ2-5	CASSFGTSGRAFSETQYF
TRBV29-1	TRBJ1-2	CSVGASDSYTF